This T cell receptor (beta chain) was profiled in a study of cytotoxic CD8 clonotypes in ibrutinib-treated CLL. Germline-derived CDR1 and CDR2 are MNHNY and SVGAGI (reference sequence). The CDR3 sequence is 12 residues long. V was shortened by 7 bases and J by 0 bases, with 4 bases between the two germline ends. This clone was picked up a small number of times. Assay used: immunoSEQ multiplex PCR; TCRdb lists only in-frame clones, some missing. The data contain about 160,000 clones, less than 85% of them singletons. The TCR comes from a human donor with chronic lymphocytic leukemia. The sample in question was PBMCs, obtained after 24 months of ibrutinib treatment. The rearrangement joins TRBV6-6 to TRBJ1-3; D is undetermined. The DNA of the CDR3 is TGTGCCAGCATGACCTCTGGAAACACCATATATTTT. Protein product: CASMTSGNTIYF.